The clone carrying this TCR beta chain was detected a few times. The antigen remains unidentified. MiXCR was run by TCRdb on the reads, yielding one entry per CDR3 protein. The table lists 100,000 or so distinct CDR3 sequences, about 29% of them singletons. V shed 8 bases and J shed 0 bases, with 14 bases lying between them. The length of the CDR3 is 15 residues. This entry comes from a study of T cell repertoires in cytomegalovirus infection. Study at large: Both a matching HLA type and CMV infection were indicated by public TCR beta signatures. Overall study results and limits: Across the ex vivo response, the dominant clonotypes were HLA-C-restricted CMV-specific TCR beta clonotypes.

J is TRBJ2-1 and V is TRBV12-3 or TRBV12-4, with unresolved D. The source was CD8+ T cells from cultured PBMCs, collected from culture after CMV antigen stimulation. The clonotype originates from a human donor in good health (CMV status not recorded). Some clones in this sample may be carry-over from other donors' samples. The CDR3 coding sequence is TGTGCCAGCTGGGTCGAAGTAGTCTCCTACAATGAGCAGTTCTTC. Its protein is CASWVEVVSYNEQFF.